The rows below give T cell receptor beta chains drawn from one sample of a study of identical twins. TCRdb itself ran the 5' RACE reads through MiXCR, one entry per CDR3 protein. The profile shows fewer than 550,000 distinct CDR3 sequences, nearly 15% of them singletons. The same sample was also used in a study of yellow fever vaccine responses in identical twins.

Sequenced: CD4+ T cells sorted from blood. These receptors originate from a woman between 18 and 29 years old in good health. Both conserved end residues are part of each CDR3. D genes are given only for firm matches. Some rows have no size entry. The others give once, few or many, or a class for an expanded clone.

V	size	D	J	DNA	CDR3
TRBV5-1	many	NA	TRBJ1-1	TGCGCCAGCAGCTCAGGACAGTTGAACACTGAAGCTTTCTTT	CASSSGQLNTEAFF
TRBV20-1	NA	NA	TRBJ2-1	TGCAGTCCCCAGGGGGGAGGCAACAATGAGCAGTTCTTC	CSPQGGGNNEQFF
TRBV20-1	NA	TRBD1	TRBJ1-1	TGCAGTGCTAGAGGAAGGGGGCGGTACACTGAAGCTTTCTTT	CSARGRGRYTEAFF
TRBV6-2/TRBV6-3	many	TRBD1	TRBJ1-5	TGTGCCAGCAGCAGGGACAGGGTGGATCAGCCCCAGCATTTT	CASSRDRVDQPQHF
TRBV5-1	NA	TRBD2	TRBJ2-1	TGCGCCAGCAGCTCTGGCGGGACTAGAATCTACAATGAGCAGTTCTTC	CASSSGGTRIYNEQFF
TRBV20-1	NA	TRBD2	TRBJ2-3	TGCAGTGCTAACCCTAGCGGGGGCACAGATACGCAGTATTTT	CSANPSGGTDTQYF
TRBV20-1	NA	NA	TRBJ1-1	TGCAGTGCCTATGTACTAGGCACTGAAGCTTTCTTT	CSAYVLGTEAFF
TRBV19	NA	NA	TRBJ1-5	TGTGCCAGTAGTATCAGCACTCCCAATCAGCCCCAGCATTTT	CASSISTPNQPQHF
TRBV5-6	NA	NA	TRBJ1-6	TGTGCCAGCAGCTTGTGGGCGACCGAATCCCGGAGCTCCTATAATTCACCCCTCCACTTT	CASSLWATESRSSYNSPLHF
TRBV4-1	few	TRBD1	TRBJ1-2	TGCGCCAGCAGCCAAGATCCGACAGGGAACTATGGCTACACCTTC	CASSQDPTGNYGYTF
TRBV29-1	few	NA	TRBJ2-1	TGCAGCGTGGGGACCGGGACACCGTACAATGAGCAGTTCTTC	CSVGTGTPYNEQFF
TRBV15	few	NA	TRBJ1-1	TGTGCCACCAGCAGAGACAGGGTGGACACTGAAGCTTTCTTT	CATSRDRVDTEAFF
TRBV7-9	few	NA	TRBJ2-3	TGTGCCAGCACCCAAGAGGCAGATACGCAGTATTTT	CASTQEADTQYF
TRBV11-3	NA	TRBD2	TRBJ2-1	TGTGCCAGCAGCTTACACAGAAGGACTAGCGGCCCCGGGAATGAGCAGTTCTTC	CASSLHRRTSGPGNEQFF
TRBV6-5	NA	TRBD2	TRBJ2-1	TGTGCCAGCAGTTACCCCAGCGGGGCCCACAATGAGCAGTTCTTC	CASSYPSGAHNEQFF
TRBV11-1	NA	NA	TRBJ2-1	TGTGCCAGCAGCTTAGTCAGGGGGTTCCAGACAGGGACTTACAATGAGCAGTTCTTC	CASSLVRGFQTGTYNEQFF
TRBV29-1	many	NA	TRBJ2-5	TGCAGCGTTGATAGGGGAGAGAAGCAACAAGAGACCCAGTACTTC	CSVDRGEKQQETQYF
TRBV20-1	NA	NA	TRBJ2-5	TGCAGTGCTAGAGATCTAGGCCGACAAGAGACCCAGTACTTC	CSARDLGRQETQYF
TRBV5-6	NA	TRBD1	TRBJ2-7	TGTGCCAGCAGCTTGAGACCGACAGGGGCCTACGAGCAGTACTTC	CASSLRPTGAYEQYF
TRBV5-1	many	TRBD1	TRBJ2-7	TGCGCCAGCAGCTTAACACCGGGACAGGGGTCCTACGAGCAGTACTTC	CASSLTPGQGSYEQYF
TRBV18	NA	NA	TRBJ2-2	TGTGCCAGCTCACCGAGAGGGGGGAGCACCGGGGAGCTGTTTTTT	CASSPRGGSTGELFF
TRBV4-2	many	NA	TRBJ1-2	TGTGCCAGCAGCCAAGCAGGAAATAACTATGGCTACACCTTC	CASSQAGNNYGYTF
TRBV12-3/TRBV12-4	NA	NA	TRBJ1-2	TGTGCCAGCAGCATGGGACGCTATGGCTACACCTTC	CASSMGRYGYTF
TRBV20-1	NA	NA	TRBJ2-7	TGCAGTGCTAGAGATCCGGCGGGATTAACTTACGAGCAGTACTTC	CSARDPAGLTYEQYF
TRBV4-1	NA	NA	TRBJ1-3	TGCGCCAGCAGCCAGACCCCCGGGACGGCCTCTGGAAACACCATATATTTT	CASSQTPGTASGNTIYF
TRBV7-2	NA	TRBD2	TRBJ2-7	TGTGCCAGCAGCCACACCGGGACTAGCGGCTCCTACGAGCAGTACTTC	CASSHTGTSGSYEQYF